This T cell receptor beta chain was profiled in a study of graft-versus-host responses after intestinal transplantation. Clones were sequenced by immunoSEQ multiplex PCR, and TCRdb holds only the in-frame ones, with some missing. The sample carries about 86,000 clones, over 80% recorded once. With regard to this clone: Its antigen is unidentified.

The specimen comprised unstimulated CD8+ T cells sorted from spleen or lymph node cells, sampled before intestinal transplant. The TCR originated in a human donor who received an intestinal transplant.

CDR3 residues: CASSLVENRPLYNEQFF. As DNA, the CDR3 is TGCGCCAGCAGCTTGGTGGAGAATCGACCCCTCTACAATGAGCAGTTCTTC. The chain carries TRBV5-1 and TRBJ2-1; D unclear. The CDR3 runs 17 residues. Trimming left V 0 bases short and J 3 bases short, with 16 bases between. Germline V CDR1 and CDR2: SGHRS, YFSETQ.